A selection of T cell receptor beta chains follows, all from one sample in a study of T cell repertoires in ileal Crohn's disease. Repertoires were generated with immunoSEQ multiplex PCR, while TCRdb's copy carries only in-frame clones and drops some. Of under 20,000 clones listed, approximately 70% are singletons. Input material: ileal tissue. All receptors derive from an adult with Crohn's disease. The CDR3 runs from the conserved cysteine through the conserved F or W. D genes are given only for firm matches. Clone size is not always given. Where it is, it says once, few, many or a class for expanded clones.

j_gene: TRBJ1-1
abundance: NA
d_gene: NA
v_gene: TRBV2
CDR3nt: TGTGCCAGCCTCCTCTGGGTAGGCGGCACTGAAGCTTTCTTT
CDR3aa: CASLLWVGGTEAFF

j_gene: TRBJ1-6
abundance: NA
d_gene: NA
v_gene: TRBV27
CDR3nt: TGTGCCAGCAGTTTTCGGGGGAACAATTCACCCCTCCACTTT
CDR3aa: CASSFRGNNSPLHF

j_gene: TRBJ2-7
abundance: NA
d_gene: TRBD1
v_gene: TRBV20-1
CDR3nt: TGCAGTGTACAGGGGTACTACGAGCAGTACTTC
CDR3aa: CSVQGYYEQYF

j_gene: TRBJ1-2
abundance: NA
d_gene: NA
v_gene: TRBV4-1
CDR3nt: TGCGCCAGCAGCCAAGAAGGCAGGGTTGCCCAATCCTATGGCTACACCTTC
CDR3aa: CASSQEGRVAQSYGYTF

j_gene: TRBJ2-3
abundance: NA
d_gene: NA
v_gene: TRBV4-2
CDR3nt: TGTGCCAGCAGCCAAGGACACTCCGATACGCAGTATTTT
CDR3aa: CASSQGHSDTQYF

j_gene: TRBJ2-5
abundance: NA
d_gene: TRBD2
v_gene: TRBV4-1
CDR3nt: TGCGCCAGCAGCCAGTCCCTCCGGGGGGGCGGAGAGACCCAGTACTTC
CDR3aa: CASSQSLRGGGETQYF

j_gene: TRBJ2-3
abundance: NA
d_gene: NA
v_gene: TRBV19
CDR3nt: TGTGCCAGTAGTACCACCCTAGGAATCGGCACAGATACGCAGTATTTT
CDR3aa: CASSTTLGIGTDTQYF

j_gene: TRBJ2-1
abundance: NA
d_gene: NA
v_gene: TRBV25-1
CDR3nt: TGTGCCAGCAGTCCCAATTACAGGAGCCGTCCTACGGGCAATGAGCAGTTCTTC
CDR3aa: CASSPNYRSRPTGNEQFF

j_gene: TRBJ1-5
abundance: NA
d_gene: NA
v_gene: TRBV1
CDR3nt: TGCACCAGCACACCGGGACAGGGGAAAGGTCAGCCCCAGCATTTT
CDR3aa: CTSTPGQGKGQPQHF

j_gene: TRBJ2-3
abundance: NA
d_gene: NA
v_gene: TRBV10-3
CDR3nt: TGTGCCATCAGTGAGTCGGGGGGGCAGTCCCCAGATACGCAGTATTTT
CDR3aa: CAISESGGQSPDTQYF

j_gene: TRBJ2-3
abundance: few
d_gene: NA
v_gene: TRBV5-6
CDR3nt: TGTGCCAGCAGCTTGGCCAACAGGGCTAGCACAGATACGCAGTATTTT
CDR3aa: CASSLANRASTDTQYF

j_gene: TRBJ2-7
abundance: NA
d_gene: NA
v_gene: TRBV6-6
CDR3nt: TGTGCCAGCAGTAAGGACAGATACTACGAGCAGTACTTC
CDR3aa: CASSKDRYYEQYF

j_gene: TRBJ2-3
abundance: NA
d_gene: TRBD2
v_gene: TRBV5-1
CDR3nt: TGCGCCAGCAGCCGGGGACTAGCGGGAGGGAGGGCCACAGATACGCAGTATTTT
CDR3aa: CASSRGLAGGRATDTQYF

j_gene: TRBJ2-1
abundance: NA
d_gene: TRBD2
v_gene: TRBV6-5
CDR3nt: TGTGCCAGCAGTTACGGCGGGAAGGGGAGGGAGTTCTTC
CDR3aa: CASSYGGKGREFF

j_gene: TRBJ2-4
abundance: NA
d_gene: TRBD2
v_gene: TRBV9
CDR3nt: TGTGCCAGCAGCATAGGGGGGACTAGCGGTATGCAGTACTTC
CDR3aa: CASSIGGTSGMQYF

j_gene: TRBJ2-1
abundance: NA
d_gene: NA
v_gene: TRBV4-1
CDR3nt: TGCGCCAGCAGCCGCGGGGTCCAGGGGGGTGAGCAGTTCTTC
CDR3aa: CASSRGVQGGEQFF

j_gene: TRBJ1-6
abundance: NA
d_gene: TRBD1
v_gene: TRBV30
CDR3nt: TGTGCCTGGAAACAGGGGGATCGATCACCTCTCCACTTT
CDR3aa: CAWKQGDRSPLHF

j_gene: TRBJ2-5
abundance: NA
d_gene: TRBD2
v_gene: TRBV11-2
CDR3nt: TGTGCCAGCCAGAGTAGCGGGAGGGCCCAAGAGACCCAGTACTTC
CDR3aa: CASQSSGRAQETQYF

j_gene: TRBJ1-4
abundance: NA
d_gene: NA
v_gene: TRBV15
CDR3nt: TGTGCCACCAGCTGGGGGCAGATGAATGAAAAACTGTTTTTT
CDR3aa: CATSWGQMNEKLFF

j_gene: TRBJ1-4
abundance: NA
d_gene: TRBD1
v_gene: TRBV4-2
CDR3nt: TGTGCCAGCAGCCAGGGCTGGGACAGGGAAAAACTGTTTTTT
CDR3aa: CASSQGWDREKLFF

j_gene: TRBJ1-6
abundance: once
d_gene: NA
v_gene: TRBV4-3
CDR3nt: TGCGCCAGCAGCCAGGCTCTTTCGGGTACACCCCTCCACTTT
CDR3aa: CASSQALSGTPLHF

j_gene: TRBJ2-5
abundance: NA
d_gene: NA
v_gene: TRBV25-1
CDR3nt: TGTGCCAGCAGTGACCCGATAGGAGTGACCCAGTACTTC
CDR3aa: CASSDPIGVTQYF

j_gene: TRBJ2-7
abundance: NA
d_gene: NA
v_gene: TRBV6-6
CDR3nt: TGTGCCAGCAGTTTGTCGAGCCTAGGTAGAGAGCAGTACTTC
CDR3aa: CASSLSSLGREQYF

j_gene: TRBJ2-7
abundance: NA
d_gene: NA
v_gene: TRBV20-1
CDR3nt: TGCAGTGCTAGGAGCGTTGGGGAGCAGTACTTC
CDR3aa: CSARSVGEQYF

j_gene: TRBJ2-3
abundance: NA
d_gene: TRBD1
v_gene: TRBV5-1
CDR3nt: TGCGCCAGCAGCCCTGGGACAGTGGTTTCTTCAGATACGCAGTATTTT
CDR3aa: CASSPGTVVSSDTQYF

j_gene: TRBJ2-7
abundance: NA
d_gene: NA
v_gene: TRBV7-6
CDR3nt: TGTGCCAGCAGCTTAGCATACGGACAGACCTACGAGCAGTACTTC
CDR3aa: CASSLAYGQTYEQYF

j_gene: TRBJ2-2
abundance: large
d_gene: NA
v_gene: TRBV7-2
CDR3nt: TGTGCCAGCAGCCCGGTCATCCACACCGGGGAGCTGTTTTTT
CDR3aa: CASSPVIHTGELFF

j_gene: TRBJ1-1
abundance: NA
d_gene: NA
v_gene: TRBV6-6
CDR3nt: TGTGCCACCAGCCCTGGCGGTAACACTGAAGCTTTCTTT
CDR3aa: CATSPGGNTEAFF

j_gene: TRBJ1-2
abundance: NA
d_gene: TRBD1
v_gene: TRBV27
CDR3nt: TGTGCCAGCAGATATTCATTTACACAGGGGAAGTCTGGCTACACCTTC
CDR3aa: CASRYSFTQGKSGYTF

j_gene: TRBJ2-7
abundance: NA
d_gene: NA
v_gene: TRBV7-9
CDR3nt: TGTGCCAGCAGCCCCGGACTGGAAACCTACGAGCAGTACTTC
CDR3aa: CASSPGLETYEQYF

j_gene: TRBJ1-2
abundance: few
d_gene: NA
v_gene: TRBV5-3
CDR3nt: TGTGCCAGAAGCTTGGCTGGGTCCAGGGGCTACACCTTC
CDR3aa: CARSLAGSRGYTF

j_gene: TRBJ1-2
abundance: NA
d_gene: NA
v_gene: TRBV28
CDR3nt: TGTGCCAGCAGTTCCCTAAACTATGGCTACACCTTC
CDR3aa: CASSSLNYGYTF

j_gene: TRBJ1-5
abundance: NA
d_gene: NA
v_gene: TRBV19
CDR3nt: TGTGCCAGTAGTATAGTTGACAACAATCAGCCCCAGCATTTT
CDR3aa: CASSIVDNNQPQHF

j_gene: TRBJ1-2
abundance: NA
d_gene: TRBD1
v_gene: TRBV6-5
CDR3nt: TGTGCCAGCAGTCGAGCGGACAGGGGGCAGGGCTACACCTTC
CDR3aa: CASSRADRGQGYTF

j_gene: TRBJ2-1
abundance: NA
d_gene: TRBD2
v_gene: TRBV19
CDR3nt: TGTGCCAGTAGTATGAGGACTAGCGGCTACAATGAGCAGTTCTTC
CDR3aa: CASSMRTSGYNEQFF